One sample yielded the 27 T cell receptor beta chains listed below, sequenced in a study of blood T cell repertoires in COVID-19. The protocol was immunoSEQ multiplex PCR, while the TCRdb copy is restricted to in-frame clones and leaves out a portion. The table lists fewer than 95,000 clones, roughly 80% of them singletons. Specimen: peripheral blood. These TCRs come from a human donor in a cohort sampled during active COVID-19.

The genes are TRBV3-1 (or the pseudogene TRBV3-2) and TRBJ1-4; TRBD1 might be the D (5 bases). V gave up 6 bases and J gave up 8 bases, with 19 bases separating them. From germline, CDR1 is LGHDT and CDR2 YNNKEL (reference sequence). The CDR3 is 15 residues long. The CDR3 DNA reads as TGTGCCAGCAGACCTGGACAATCGGGGGTGGAAAAACTGTTTTTT. Its protein is CASRPGQSGVEKLFF.

Comment on this clone: The junction and the germline gene differ at one end; a read error may be behind it. V gene TRBV5-1 combines with J gene TRBJ2-1; TRBD2 agrees at 12 bases. There are 15 residues in the CDR3. CDR1 is SGHRS, CDR2 YFSETQ, per germline. The chain's CDR3 is CASSLVPSGGGELFF. For the CDR3, the DNA is TGCGCCAGCAGCTTGGTCCCTAGCGGGGGGGGCGAGCTGTTCTTC.

The chain employs TRBV5-1 and TRBJ2-7; weak D call: TRBD2 (6 bases). Trimming shortened V by 1 base and J by 0 bases, and 14 bases separated the two germline ends. CDR3 size: 16 residues. Germline V gene sequence: CDR1 SGHRS, CDR2 YFSETQ. Here the CDR3 reads CASSLSPRGSSYEQYF. DNA for the CDR3: TGCGCCAGCAGCTTGTCTCCGCGGGGAAGCTCCTACGAGCAGTACTTC.

V usage is TRBV6-6 and J usage is TRBJ1-3; D may be TRBD1 (6 bases). The CDR3 is 16 residues long. The V end lost 6 bases, the J end lost 4 bases, and 19 bases lay between the germline ends. Germline V gene sequence: CDR1 MNHNY, CDR2 SVGAGI (reference sequence). For the CDR3, the DNA is TGTGCCAGCAGCCCGGGGGGGCATAACAGAGGAAACACCATATATTTT. Residues: CASSPGGHNRGNTIYF.

CDR3 region: CASSEGAPGSYEQYF. The CDR3 nucleotides are TGTGCCAGCAGCGAAGGGGCCCCAGGATCCTACGAGCAGTACTTC. The chain couples TRBV11-2 to TRBJ2-7; perhaps TRBD1 as D (5 bases). In germline, CDR1 is SGHAT, CDR2 FQNNGV. V lost 5 bases, J lost 1 base, and 15 bases lay in between. The CDR3 extends over 15 amino acids.

The sample holds one count of this clone. V is TRBV5-1 and J is TRBJ2-3; perhaps TRBD2 as D (6 bases). The germline V gene has CDR1 SGHRS and CDR2 YFSETQ. The CDR3 covers 15 residues. The V end was cut by 4 bases, the J end by 0 bases, with 12 bases between. This CDR3 reads CASSITAGSTDTQYF. Here the CDR3 DNA reads TGCGCCAGCAGCATAACAGCGGGTAGCACAGATACGCAGTATTTT.

The chain uses TRBV6-1 and TRBJ2-1; tentatively, D is TRBD1 (5 bases). V lost 2 bases to trimming and J lost 8 bases, with 13 bases between them. The germline CDR1 and CDR2 sequences are MNHNS and SASEGT. The CDR3 totals 14 residues. In DNA, the CDR3 is TGTGCCAGCAGTGAAATGCAGGGTCTGGATGAGCAGTTCTTC. It yields the protein CASSEMQGLDEQFF.

This sequence joins TRBV10-3 and TRBJ1-1, with 12 bases matching TRBD1. Germline values: CDR1 ENHRY, CDR2 SYGVKD. The CDR3 contains 15 residues. Trimming at V came to 4 bases and at J to 5 bases, leaving 5 bases not matched to a gene. The CDR3 reads CAISAMGQGATEAFF. CDR3 nucleotide sequence: TGTGCCATCAGTGCCATGGGACAGGGGGCTACTGAAGCTTTCTTT.

The rearrangement joins TRBV30 to TRBJ1-1, with D perhaps matching TRBD1 (6 bases). Trimming took 0 bases from V and 11 from J, leaving 13 bases between them. CDR1 and CDR2 from the germline V gene are GTSNPN and SVGIG (reference sequence). The CDR3 totals 12 residues. CDR3 nucleotide sequence: TGTGCCTGGAGTGTCGGGACACCTAGGGCTTTCTTT. It specifies CAWSVGTPRAFF. The variable domain in full, completed from reference TRBV30 and TRBJ1-1, reads SQTIHQWPATLVQPVGSPLSLECTVEGTSNPNLYWYRQAAGRGLQLLFYSVGIGQISSEVPQNLSASRPQDRQFILSSKKLLLSDSGFYLCAWSVGTPRAFFGQGTRLTVV.

This sequence joins TRBV28 and TRBJ2-2; no firm D call. CDR3 length: 15 residues. Germline V gene lookup returns CDR1 MDHEN and CDR2 SYDVKM. V lost 1 base, J lost 5 bases, and 11 bases lay in between. The chain's CDR3 is CASSLFLSGTGELFF. Written as DNA, the CDR3 is TGTGCCAGCAGTTTATTTTTGTCGGGTACCGGGGAGCTGTTTTTT. Supplemented by reference TRBV28 and TRBJ2-2, the full variable domain reads DVKVTQSSRYLVKRTGEKVFLECVQDMDHENMFWYRQDPGLGLRLIYFSYDVKMKEKGDIPEGYSVSREKKERFSLILESASTNQTSMYLCASSLFLSGTGELFFGEGSRLTVL.

The J gene is TRBJ2-7, the V gene TRBV10-2; 11 bases line up with TRBD2. J was trimmed by 2 bases and V by 6 bases; bases with no gene match: 6. The CDR3 spans 15 residues. CDR1 and CDR2 (germline): WSHSY, SAAADI. CDR3 in DNA: TGCGCCAGCAGGACTAGCGGGGAGGCAACCTACGAGCAGTACTTC. The encoded protein is CASRTSGEATYEQYF.

The rearrangement uses TRBV20-1 and TRBJ2-5; 11 nucleotides line up with TRBD2. There are 15 residues in the CDR3. Germline values: CDR1 DFQATT, CDR2 SNEGSKA (reference sequence). V lost 3 bases and J lost 6; bases outside the gene matches: 9. CDR3 in amino acids: CSASPTSGVAQTQYF. The CDR3 DNA sequence: TGCAGTGCTAGTCCGACTAGCGGGGTAGCGCAGACCCAGTACTTC.

The CDR3 spells CASSYPRAGGPGEQFF. The CDR3 coding sequence is TGTGCCAGCAGTTACCCACGAGCGGGGGGGCCGGGTGAGCAGTTCTTC. The rearrangement links TRBV6-2 or TRBV6-3 to TRBJ2-1; 10 positions match TRBD2. CDR1 is MNHEY and CDR2 is SVGEGT in the germline V gene. V lost 2 bases and J lost 9; bases outside the gene matches: 10. The CDR3 length is 16 residues.

The rearrangement links TRBV5-6 to TRBJ2-3; 11 bases line up with TRBD2. The CDR3 has 17 residues. Per the germline V gene, CDR1 is SGHDT and CDR2 is YYEEEE. Trimming took 1 base from V and 0 from J; bases not matched to a gene: 4. The CDR3 DNA reads as TGTGCCAGCAGCTTGCCACTAGCGGGGGCTAGCACAGATACGCAGTATTTT. Its translation is CASSLPLAGASTDTQYF.

V usage is TRBV29-1 and J usage is TRBJ2-5; the match to TRBD2 covers 12 bases. Germline V lookup: CDR1 SQVTM, CDR2 ANQGSEA. The CDR3 spans 14 residues. Trimming took 5 bases from V and 4 from J; bases not matched to a gene: 5. The CDR3 loop reads CSVLLAGGGETQYF. For the CDR3, the DNA is TGCAGCGTTCTACTAGCGGGGGGCGGAGAGACCCAGTACTTC.

This chain's CDR3 is CASGITGTGEPAKNIQYF. The DNA of the CDR3 is TGTGCTAGTGGTATAACCGGGACAGGGGAGCCAGCCAAAAACATTCAGTACTTC. This chain joins TRBV12-5 and TRBJ2-4, with 10 nucleotides matching TRBD1. Germline values: CDR1 LGHNT, CDR2 FRNRAP. With V trimmed by 5 bases and J by 0 bases, 10 bases remained unmatched. CDR3 length: 18 residues. Complete variable domain (other parts from reference TRBV12-5 and TRBJ2-4): DARVTQTPRHKVTEMGQEVTMRCQPILGHNTVFWYRQTMMQGLELLAYFRNRAPLDDSGMPKDRFSAEMPDATLATLKIQPSEPRDSAVYFCASGITGTGEPAKNIQYFGAGTRLSVL.

The rearrangement joins TRBV18 to TRBJ2-2; no clear D gene. V lost 1 base, J lost 5 bases, and 8 bases lay in between. There are 14 residues in the CDR3. Germline lookup yields CDR1 KGHSH and CDR2 LQKENI. The DNA for the CDR3 is TGTGCCAGCTCACCACAGAGAAATACCGGGGAGCTGTTTTTT. Its translation: CASSPQRNTGELFF.

This chain uses TRBV19 with TRBJ1-3; D unclear. Trimming cost V 4 bases and J 0 bases, with 10 bases left between them. The CDR3 contains 15 residues. Germline CDR1 LNHDA, CDR2 SQIVND (reference sequence). The CDR3 region is CASSTSGSSGNTIYF. The CDR3 coding sequence is TGTGCCAGTAGTACCTCCGGGTCCTCTGGAAACACCATATATTTT.

The chain uses TRBV9 and TRBJ2-5; possible D gene TRBD1, 6 bases. CDR1 is SGDLS, CDR2 YYNGEE, per germline. Trimming removed 2 bases from V and 2 bases from J, with 7 bases in between. This CDR3 region has 13 residues. The CDR3 region has the DNA TGTGCCAGCAGCGTCACAGGGCAAGAGACCCAGTACTTC. Its protein is CASSVTGQETQYF.

A remark on this clone: Relative to the germline gene, one junction end is altered; a read error may explain this. The V call is TRBV7-2, the J call TRBJ1-1, with 7 bases lining up with TRBD1. Germline V gene data show CDR1 as SGHTA and CDR2 as FQGNSA. This CDR3 contains 15 residues. The CDR3 bases are TGTGCCAGCAACTTAGGACAGGTGATGAGCACTGAAGCTTTCTTT. Protein sequence: CASNLGQVMSTEAFF.

The chain employs TRBV9 and TRBJ1-1; no reliable D call. Germline V gene data show CDR1 as SGDLS and CDR2 as YYNGEE. The CDR3 extends over 14 amino acids. Trimming pared 4 bases from V and 1 base from J, leaving 11 bases between. CDR3 region: CASSPLLTNTEAFF. CDR3 DNA: TGTGCCAGCAGCCCCCTATTAACGAACACTGAAGCTTTCTTT.

The chain is built from TRBV6-2 or TRBV6-3 and TRBJ2-2; 10 positions match TRBD1. Germline values: CDR1 MNHEY, CDR2 SVGEGT. Trimming at V came to 0 bases and at J to 5 bases, leaving 3 bases not matched to a gene. CDR3 length: 16 amino acids. The CDR3 spells CASSYSGTGVTGELFF. In DNA form, the CDR3 reads TGTGCCAGCAGTTACTCAGGGACAGGGGTTACCGGGGAGCTGTTTTTT.

The J gene is TRBJ2-5, the V gene TRBV9, with 15 bases fitting TRBD2. Germline CDR1 and CDR2: SGDLS and YYNGEE. CDR3 length: 18 residues. The ends lost 0 bases at V and 4 bases at J; junction bases unmatched: 7. This chain's CDR3 is CASSVGTSGGAGGETQYF. The CDR3 nucleotides read TGTGCCAGCAGCGTAGGGACTAGCGGGGGGGCCGGCGGAGAGACCCAGTACTTC.

This clone was recorded once. The gene calls are TRBV25-1 and TRBJ1-2, with 9 bases fitting TRBD1. Germline CDR1 is MGHDK and CDR2 is SYGVNS. CDR3 length equals 14 residues. Trimming cost V 4 bases and J 7 bases; bases outside gene matches: 7. As DNA, the CDR3 is TGTGCCAGCAGTGGGACGGGACAGGGACCTGGCTACACCTTC. This sequence encodes CASSGTGQGPGYTF.

The gene calls are TRBV24-1 and TRBJ2-7, with D maybe TRBD1 (5 bases). Germline lookup yields CDR1 KGHDR and CDR2 SFDVKD. Trimming stripped 2 bases from V and 0 bases from J, with 13 bases between. The CDR3 sequence is 16 residues long. DNA of the CDR3: TGTGCCACCAGTGATTCAAGACAGTCCACCTCCTACGAGCAGTACTTC. It translates to CATSDSRQSTSYEQYF.

CDR3: CATTLGANQPQHF. In nucleotides, the CDR3 is TGTGCCACGACCCTGGGGGCCAATCAGCCCCAGCATTTT. V gene TRBV10-3 combines with J gene TRBJ1-5; the D gene is possibly TRBD1 (6 bases). V was trimmed by 10 bases and J by 3 bases, leaving 13 bases between them. CDR1 ENHRY and CDR2 SYGVKD come from the germline V gene. The CDR3 extends over 13 amino acids.

The chain carries TRBV2 and TRBJ2-5; 7 positions match TRBD2. J lost 1 base, V lost 6 bases, and 2 bases had no gene match. Germline values: CDR1 SNHLY, CDR2 FYNNEI. The length of the CDR3 is 13 residues. CDR3 amino acids: CASRSGTQETQYF. As DNA, the CDR3 is TGTGCCAGCAGAAGCGGGACCCAAGAGACCCAGTACTTC.